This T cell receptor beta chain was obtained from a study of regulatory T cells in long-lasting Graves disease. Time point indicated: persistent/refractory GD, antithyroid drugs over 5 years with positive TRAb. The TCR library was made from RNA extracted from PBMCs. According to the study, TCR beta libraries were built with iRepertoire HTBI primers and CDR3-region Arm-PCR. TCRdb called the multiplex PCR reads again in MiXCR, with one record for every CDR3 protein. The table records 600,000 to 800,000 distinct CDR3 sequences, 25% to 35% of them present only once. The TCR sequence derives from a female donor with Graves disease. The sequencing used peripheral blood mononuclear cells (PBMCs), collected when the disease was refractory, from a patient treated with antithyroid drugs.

CDR3 sequence (DNA): TGCAGTGCTAGTCTCGGGGGCTCCTATGGCTACACCTTC. Encoded protein: CSASLGGSYGYTF. The genes are TRBV20-1 and TRBJ1-2; possibly TRBD1 for D (6 bases). The CDR3 contains 13 residues. V was trimmed by 3 bases and J by 4 bases, leaving 12 bases between them. Germline values: CDR1 DFQATT, CDR2 SNEGSKA (reference sequence).